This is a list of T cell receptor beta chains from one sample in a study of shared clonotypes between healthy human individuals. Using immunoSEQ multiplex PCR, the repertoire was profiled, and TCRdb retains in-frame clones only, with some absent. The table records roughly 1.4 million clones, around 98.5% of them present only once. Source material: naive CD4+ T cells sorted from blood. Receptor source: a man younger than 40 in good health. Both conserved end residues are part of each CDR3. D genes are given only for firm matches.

CDR3: CASSELGQRQETQYF
V: TRBV6-1
D: -
J: TRBJ2-5

CDR3: CASSLDRNRRELFF
V: TRBV5-5
D: -
J: TRBJ2-2

CDR3: CASRPPGGGETQYF
V: TRBV6-1
D: -
J: TRBJ2-5

CDR3: CATSRGQGASGANVLTF
V: TRBV15
D: TRBD1
J: TRBJ2-6

CDR3: CASSIAKTSGYNNEQFF
V: TRBV19
D: TRBD2
J: TRBJ2-1

CDR3: CSVERVLNTEAFF
V: TRBV29-1
D: -
J: TRBJ1-1

CDR3: CASSRPGGLAGYGYTF
V: TRBV5-4
D: TRBD1
J: TRBJ1-2

CDR3: CASSSLWREGDEQYF
V: TRBV5-1
D: -
J: TRBJ2-7

CDR3: CASSQKDSYNEQFF
V: TRBV28
D: -
J: TRBJ2-1

CDR3: CASSKCGGPSTDTQYF
V: TRBV21-1
D: -
J: TRBJ2-3

CDR3: CATSRGFKDREEQFF
V: TRBV15
D: TRBD1
J: TRBJ2-1

CDR3: CASSPRGLAYNEQFF
V: TRBV9
D: TRBD2
J: TRBJ2-1

CDR3: CASRGGGGEQFF
V: TRBV2
D: -
J: TRBJ2-1

CDR3: CAAGGTWPTDTQYF
V: TRBV7-8
D: TRBD2
J: TRBJ2-3

CDR3: CASSFDLAGELFF
V: TRBV5-4
D: -
J: TRBJ2-2

CDR3: CASSLGLAGGRGTDTQYF
V: TRBV27
D: TRBD2
J: TRBJ2-3

CDR3: CASSQRLLPAGLTGELFF
V: TRBV23-1
D: TRBD2
J: TRBJ2-2

CDR3: CASSPSRVSEQFF
V: TRBV11-3
D: -
J: TRBJ2-1

CDR3: CASSLGQETQYF
V: TRBV13
D: -
J: TRBJ2-5

CDR3: CASTVGGAGRDRNEAFF
V: TRBV9
D: -
J: TRBJ1-1

CDR3: CATSRDYGEPGLFF
V: TRBV15
D: -
J: TRBJ1-4

CDR3: CASSLRSGSYEQYF
V: TRBV18
D: -
J: TRBJ2-7

CDR3: CASRRTSGKETQYF
V: TRBV2
D: TRBD2
J: TRBJ2-5

CDR3: CASIKDGRGTEAFF
V: TRBV7-2
D: -
J: TRBJ1-1